These 31 T cell receptor beta chains were all obtained from the same sample, sequenced in a study of OX40 agonist ivuxolimab in advanced cancers. Produced via immunoSEQ multiplex PCR; TCRdb's table is partial and in-frame only. The data contain 98,000 or so clones, roughly 95% of them singletons. The sample here was CD4+ or CD8+ T cells sorted from blood, taken in a trial of the OX40 agonist ivuxolimab. These receptors all stem from an adult with an advanced solid tumor such as melanoma, head and neck, liver or kidney cancer.

CDR3 sequence reads: CASSIMNQPQHF. The CDR3 DNA reads TGTGCCAGCAGTATCATGAATCAGCCCCAGCATTTT. The chain combines TRBV2 with TRBJ1-5; D is ambiguous. V was cut by 5 bases and J by 4 bases, with 6 bases left in between. Germline V gene lookup returns CDR1 SNHLY and CDR2 FYNNEI. The CDR3 totals 12 residues.

The rearrangement uses TRBV5-1 and TRBJ2-2, with D perhaps matching TRBD1 (6 bases). The CDR3 consists of 15 residues. V shed 4 bases and J shed 1 base, with 11 bases lying between them. Germline V lookup: CDR1 SGHRS, CDR2 YFSETQ. The DNA for the CDR3 is TGCGCCAGCAGCCCGGCGACAGGGAACACCGGGGAGCTGTTTTTT. Amino acid sequence: CASSPATGNTGELFF.

Concerning this clone: The same CDR3 can be traced to other DNA sequences in this sample. This chain connects TRBV15 to TRBJ1-2; weak D call: TRBD1 (6 bases). V was trimmed by 6 bases and J by 0 bases, leaving 29 bases between them. Germline assignment: CDR1 LNHNV and CDR2 YYDKDF (reference sequence). CDR3 length: 20 residues. Here the CDR3 DNA reads TGTGCCACCAGTCCGACACCAGGGAAACAAATCAGGGGCTCTAACTATGGCTACACCTTC. This translates into CATSPTPGKQIRGSNYGYTF.

The chain recombines TRBV2 with TRBJ2-1, with a weak D call TRBD2 (5 bases). V was trimmed by 6 bases and J by 4 bases, leaving 16 bases between them. Germline V gives CDR1 SNHLY, CDR2 FYNNEI. The CDR3 has 15 residues. The CDR3 sequence: CASRGIRGRYNEQFF. For the CDR3, the DNA is TGTGCCAGCAGGGGTATAAGAGGGAGATACAATGAGCAGTTCTTC.

The chain is built from TRBV11-2 and TRBJ1-3; D remains unclear. V gave up 3 bases and J gave up 0 bases, with 12 bases separating them. This CDR3 has 16 amino acids. Looked up from germline, CDR1 is SGHAT and CDR2 is FQNNGV. The chain's CDR3 is CASSFTGPISGNTIYF. In nucleotides, the CDR3 is TGTGCCAGCAGCTTCACCGGGCCGATCTCTGGAAACACCATATATTTT.

V is TRBV5-1 and J is TRBJ2-4; D is tentatively TRBD1 or TRBD2 (5 bases each). The CDR3 runs 15 residues. Trimming pared 4 bases from V and 1 base from J, leaving 12 bases between. In germline, CDR1 is SGHRS, CDR2 YFSETQ. The CDR3 protein is CASSRLEGAKNIQYF. The CDR3, as DNA: TGCGCCAGCAGCCGTCTAGAGGGGGCCAAAAACATTCAGTACTTC.

The rearrangement links TRBV19 to TRBJ1-1; D is possibly TRBD1 (6 bases). With 6 bases removed from V and 2 bases from J, the gap between germline ends came to 19 bases. Per germline, CDR1 LNHDA and CDR2 SQIVND (reference sequence). This CDR3 is built from 16 residues. This chain's CDR3 is CASSRGWGAVNTEAFF. CDR3 nucleotides: TGTGCCAGTAGCAGAGGATGGGGGGCCGTAAACACTGAAGCTTTCTTT.

The chain recombines TRBV23-1 with TRBJ2-5; TRBD2 is a possible D gene (6 bases). TRBJ2-7 explains the end of the DNA better; the J call may be wrong. TRBV23-1 is placed among ORFs of uncertain function. The CDR3 sequence is 16 residues long. Here the CDR3 reads CASSQSRWRETYEQYF. DNA of the CDR3: TGCGCCAGCAGTCAATCGCGGTGGCGGGAAACCTACGAGCAGTACTTC.

This CDR3 is CASSPALAGGQDTQYF. The CDR3 bases are TGTGCCAGCAGCCCTGCACTAGCGGGGGGGCAAGATACGCAGTATTTT. The rearrangement joins TRBV21-1 to TRBJ2-3; the D call of TRBD2 is as the table states it, not checked on the DNA. TRBV21-1 constitutes a pseudogene. CDR3 length equals 16 residues.

The rearrangement uses TRBV5-1 and TRBJ2-1, with D perhaps TRBD1 (5 bases). V lost 0 bases and J 5 bases, leaving 12 bases between the germline ends. Per the germline V gene, CDR1 is SGHRS and CDR2 is YFSETQ. The CDR3 totals 15 residues. The CDR3 DNA follows: TGCGCCAGCAGCTTGGTGGCAGGGCCTAACAATGAGCAGTTCTTC. Encoded protein: CASSLVAGPNNEQFF.

This chain uses TRBV15 with TRBJ1-1; D is ambiguous. This CDR3 region has 15 residues. Germline-derived CDR1 and CDR2 are LNHNV and YYDKDF (reference sequence). V lost 0 bases and J 0 bases, leaving 8 bases between the germline ends. Here the CDR3 DNA reads TGTGCCACCAGCAGAGATAGCGGGGTGAACACTGAAGCTTTCTTT. Translation: CATSRDSGVNTEAFF.

J is TRBJ1-1 and V is TRBV5-6; possible D gene TRBD1, 5 bases. The germline V gene encodes CDR1 SGHDT and CDR2 YYEEEE. The CDR3 is 15 residues long. Trimming removed 6 bases from V and 1 base from J, with 16 bases in between. CDR3: CASTPTGLWNTEAFF. The CDR3 DNA sequence: TGTGCCAGCACCCCTACAGGTCTATGGAACACTGAAGCTTTCTTT.

The rearrangement links TRBV18 to TRBJ1-3; the D gene is possibly TRBD1 (5 bases). This CDR3 is built from 15 residues. V lost 0 bases and J 0 bases, leaving 6 bases between the germline ends. Germline V gene sequence: CDR1 KGHSH, CDR2 LQKENI. Written as DNA, the CDR3 is TGTGCCAGCTCACCACCGGGGCTCTCTGGAAACACCATATATTTT. Its protein product is CASSPPGLSGNTIYF.

The chain carries TRBV28 and TRBJ1-4, with D tentatively TRBD1 (6 bases). Deletions cut 2 bases from V and 9 bases from J, with 22 bases between. There are 17 residues in the CDR3. The germline CDR1 and CDR2 sequences are MDHEN and SYDVKM. In nucleotides, the CDR3 is TGTGCCAGCAGTTTAGACCCGGGGGGCGCCGGAAGGAAAAAACTGTTTTTT. Translation gives CASSLDPGGAGRKKLFF.

The rearrangement uses TRBV19 and TRBJ1-6; a weak D match, TRBD1 (5 bases). Germline assignment: CDR1 LNHDA and CDR2 SQIVND (reference sequence). This CDR3 is 16 amino acids long. V was clipped by 2 bases and J by 6 bases, with 14 bases between them. The CDR3 reads CASSISTVGPNSPLHF. The CDR3 nucleotides read TGTGCCAGTAGTATATCGACAGTCGGTCCTAATTCACCCCTCCACTTT.

This sequence joins TRBV12-5 and TRBJ1-2; tentatively, D is TRBD1 (5 bases). Trimming left V 6 bases short and J 5 bases short, with 13 bases between. In germline, CDR1 is LGHNT, CDR2 FRNRAP. The CDR3 sequence is 13 residues long. CDR3 bases: TGTGCTAGTGGCAACCCCGACAGTTATGGCTACACCTTC. It encodes CASGNPDSYGYTF.

The J gene is TRBJ1-1, the V gene TRBV6-5, with D perhaps TRBD1 (5 bases). The CDR3 length is 15 residues. CDR1 and CDR2 from the germline V gene are MNHEY and SVGAGI. Trimming left V 4 bases short and J 1 base short, with 13 bases between. Here the CDR3 DNA reads TGTGCCAGCAGTTTCCGGGGGTTGGGGAACACTGAAGCTTTCTTT. Protein product: CASSFRGLGNTEAFF.

This clone appeared a single time. The chain carries TRBV5-1 and TRBJ2-7; TRBD2 matches at 8 bases. V lost 4 bases and J lost 3; bases outside the gene matches: 6. This CDR3 is built from 14 residues. Germline V CDR1 and CDR2: SGHRS, YFSETQ. The CDR3 DNA follows: TGCGCCAGCAGCCCGGCGGGGGGAAACTACGAGCAGTACTTC. Its protein is CASSPAGGNYEQYF. The full variable domain, rest sourced from reference TRBV5-1 and TRBJ2-7, is KAGVTQTPRYLIKTRGQQVTLSCSPISGHRSVSWYQQTPGQGLQFLFEYFSETQRNKGNFPGRFSGRQFSNSRSEMNVSTLELGDSALYLCASSPAGGNYEQYFGPGTRLTVT.

The chain employs TRBV10-1 and TRBJ2-3; D is unclear. The CDR3 is 14 amino acids. V was trimmed by 2 bases and J by 4 bases, leaving 10 bases between them. Germline lookup yields CDR1 WNHNN and CDR2 SYGVQD (reference sequence). The chain's CDR3 is CASSEHLAPDTQYF. CDR3 bases: TGCGCCAGCAGTGAGCACTTAGCCCCAGATACGCAGTATTTT.

This clone was recorded a few times. The J gene is TRBJ1-1, the V gene TRBV28, with D possibly matching TRBD1 (5 bases). V gave up 2 bases and J gave up 7 bases, with 8 bases separating them. CDR3 length equals 12 residues. Looked up from germline, CDR1 is MDHEN and CDR2 is SYDVKM. This CDR3 reads CASSLVRDEAFF. The CDR3 DNA reads TGTGCCAGCAGTTTAGTCAGGGATGAAGCTTTCTTT.

This rearrangement joins TRBV28 to TRBJ2-6; D could derive from TRBD1 or TRBD2 (5 bases each). Germline assignment: CDR1 MDHEN and CDR2 SYDVKM. The CDR3 is 15 residues long. Trimming took off 3 bases at V and 2 bases at J, with 8 bases between the two ends. CDR3 coding DNA: TGTGCCAGCAGTTTGGTGGGGGCTGGGGCCAACGTCCTGACTTTC. This gives the protein CASSLVGAGANVLTF.

V gene TRBV28 combines with J gene TRBJ2-7; TRBD1 agrees at 10 bases. Germline V lookup: CDR1 MDHEN, CDR2 SYDVKM. The CDR3 extends over 15 amino acids. The V segment lost 7 bases and the J segment 7 bases; nucleotides outside the gene matches: 13. CDR3 in DNA: TGTGCCAGCACCCAACCGGGACAGGGGCCGAGGGAGCAGTACTTC. Translated, it gives CASTQPGQGPREQYF.

This clone showed up just once. The rearrangement uses TRBV25-1 and TRBJ2-1; either TRBD1 or TRBD2 may fit D (5 bases each). V lost 7 bases and J lost 1, with 23 bases in between. The CDR3 loop spans 18 amino acids. CDR1 is MGHDK, CDR2 SYGVNS, per germline. Here the CDR3 reads CASIGTATSGRSYNEQFF. The CDR3 region has the DNA TGTGCCAGCATCGGGACGGCCACGAGCGGTCGATCCTACAATGAGCAGTTCTTC.

This clone came up once. This chain uses TRBV5-1 with TRBJ2-1, with 10 bases that match TRBD2. Germline assignment: CDR1 SGHRS and CDR2 YFSETQ. Germline trimming cut 4 bases from V and 7 bases from J; bases unmatched to any gene: 11. The CDR3 extends over 16 amino acids. The CDR3 region is CASSPESSGGRNEQFF. DNA of the CDR3: TGCGCCAGCAGCCCCGAGAGTAGCGGGGGGAGGAATGAGCAGTTCTTC.

The chain uses TRBV27 and TRBJ1-3; D may be TRBD1 (6 bases). V was shortened by 5 bases and J by 2 bases, with 16 bases between the two germline ends. This CDR3 spans 16 amino acids. CDR1 MNHEY and CDR2 SMNVEV come from the germline V gene (reference sequence). CDR3 sequence reads: CASSHGGSGAGNTIYF. CDR3 in DNA: TGTGCCAGCAGTCACGGAGGTTCAGGGGCTGGAAACACCATATATTTT.

The rearrangement uses TRBV27 and TRBJ1-1; 8 bases map to TRBD1. Trimming took 3 bases from V and 3 from J; bases not matched to a gene: 15. The CDR3 loop spans 18 amino acids. CDR1 is MNHEY and CDR2 is SMNVEV in the germline V gene (reference sequence). The CDR3 sequence: CASSFVFRLDRVYTEAFF. The CDR3 coding sequence is TGTGCCAGCAGTTTCGTCTTTCGGTTGGACAGGGTTTACACTGAAGCTTTCTTT.

The chain recombines TRBV9 with TRBJ2-3; 14 nucleotides match TRBD2. CDR3 length: 18 amino acids. The V gene end was trimmed by 4 bases and the J gene end by 1 base; junction bases not matched to a gene: 8. The germline V gene has CDR1 SGDLS and CDR2 YYNGEE. CDR3 sequence: CASSPRGTSGSGTDTQYF. The CDR3 coding sequence is TGTGCCAGCAGCCCGAGGGGGACTAGCGGGAGTGGCACAGATACGCAGTATTTT.

The rearrangement joins TRBV5-8 to TRBJ1-4; D unclear. Germline V lookup: CDR1 SGHTS, CDR2 YDEGEE. The CDR3 has 14 amino acids. V lost 1 base and J 4 bases, leaving 8 bases between the germline ends. CDR3 loop: CASSLKQNNEKLFF. For the CDR3, the DNA is TGTGCCAGCAGCTTGAAACAGAATAATGAAAAACTGTTTTTT.

The chain couples TRBV4-3 to TRBJ1-2; TRBD1 matches at 9 bases. The CDR3 loop spans 15 amino acids. Germline values: CDR1 LGHNA, CDR2 YSLEER. The V and J ends lost 0 bases and 5 bases, in that order; junction bases with no gene match: 4. The CDR3 here is CASSQEGTGLYGYTF. The CDR3 DNA sequence: TGCGCCAGCAGCCAAGAGGGGACAGGGTTATATGGCTACACCTTC.

The J gene is TRBJ2-7, the V gene TRBV28; possibly TRBD2 for D (7 bases). With 6 bases removed from V and 1 base from J, the gap between germline ends came to 16 bases. The CDR3 extends over 15 amino acids. The germline CDR1 and CDR2 sequences are MDHEN and SYDVKM. The CDR3 loop reads CASRASGTPSYEQYF. For the CDR3, the DNA is TGTGCCAGCAGGGCGAGCGGGACACCATCCTACGAGCAGTACTTC.

The V gene is TRBV5-1, the J gene TRBJ2-3; 10 bases map to TRBD1. Trimming removed 4 bases from V and 1 base from J; junction bases left unmatched: 3. CDR3 length: 15 amino acids. The germline gives CDR1 SGHRS, CDR2 YFSETQ. This CDR3 reads CASSRQGAGTDTQYF. The CDR3 DNA is TGCGCCAGCAGCCGACAGGGGGCTGGCACAGATACGCAGTATTTT. Filled out from reference TRBV5-1 and TRBJ2-3, the complete variable domain reads KAGVTQTPRYLIKTRGQQVTLSCSPISGHRSVSWYQQTPGQGLQFLFEYFSETQRNKGNFPGRFSGRQFSNSRSEMNVSTLELGDSALYLCASSRQGAGTDTQYFGPGTRLTVL.